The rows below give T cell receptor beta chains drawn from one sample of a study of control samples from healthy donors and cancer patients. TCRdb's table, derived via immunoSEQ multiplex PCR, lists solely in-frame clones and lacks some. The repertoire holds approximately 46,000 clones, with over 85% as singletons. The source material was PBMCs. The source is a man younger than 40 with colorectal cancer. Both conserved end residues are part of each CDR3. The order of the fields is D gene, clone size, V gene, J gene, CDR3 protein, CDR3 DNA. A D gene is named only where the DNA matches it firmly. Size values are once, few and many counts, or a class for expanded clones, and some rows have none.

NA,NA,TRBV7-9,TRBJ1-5,CASSLVWGRDSNQPQHF,TGTGCCAGCAGCTTAGTGTGGGGGCGAGATAGCAATCAGCCCCAGCATTTT
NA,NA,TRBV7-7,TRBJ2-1,CASSPTTGSGSYNEQFF,TGTGCTAGCAGCCCGACGACTGGGTCGGGCTCCTACAATGAGCAGTTCTTC
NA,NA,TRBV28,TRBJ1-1,CASSYAGMNTEAFF,TGTGCCAGCAGTTACGCAGGGATGAACACTGAAGCTTTCTTT
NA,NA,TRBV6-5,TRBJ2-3,CASRTKTDGDTQYF,TGTGCCAGCAGGACTAAAACCGACGGGGATACGCAGTATTTT
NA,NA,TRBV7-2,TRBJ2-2,CASSLVVGEIGELFF,TGTGCCAGCAGCTTAGTGGTGGGGGAGATCGGGGAGCTGTTTTTT
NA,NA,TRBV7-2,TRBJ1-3,CASRYSPGEYSGNTIYF,TGTGCCAGCAGATACTCCCCCGGGGAGTACTCTGGAAACACCATATATTTT
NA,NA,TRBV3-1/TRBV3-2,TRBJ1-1,CASSPRPNTEAFF,TGTGCCAGCAGCCCGCGACCAAACACTGAAGCTTTCTTT
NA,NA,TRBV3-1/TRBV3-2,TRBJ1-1,CASSQVARNTEAFF,TGTGCCAGCAGCCAAGTCGCTAGGAACACTGAAGCTTTCTTT
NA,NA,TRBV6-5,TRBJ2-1,CASTSDPNLNEQFF,TGTGCCAGCACCTCGGACCCCAACCTCAATGAGCAGTTCTTC
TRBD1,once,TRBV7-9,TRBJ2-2,CASSLRTGRSTGELFF,TGTGCCAGCAGCTTACGGACAGGGAGGAGCACCGGGGAGCTGTTTTTT
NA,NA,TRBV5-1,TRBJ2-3,CASSSGDLTSTDTQYF,TGCGCCAGCAGCTCTGGGGACCTGACTAGCACAGATACGCAGTATTTT
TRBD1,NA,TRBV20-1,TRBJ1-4,CSASDSPGGLEKLFF,TGCAGTGCTAGTGATTCCCCAGGGGGTTTAGAAAAACTGTTTTTT
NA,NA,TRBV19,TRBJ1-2,CASSTGNGGYTF,TGTGCCAGTAGTACAGGGAACGGGGGCTACACCTTC
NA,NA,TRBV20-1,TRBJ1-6,CSASRQVNSPLHF,TGCAGTGCTAGTCGACAGGTTAATTCACCCCTCCACTTT
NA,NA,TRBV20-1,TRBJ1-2,CSASSMGHGYTF,TGCAGTGCTAGTTCTATGGGACATGGCTACACCTTC
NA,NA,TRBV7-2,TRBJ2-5,CASSATGSAETQYF,TGTGCCAGCAGCGCAACAGGGTCAGCGGAGACCCAGTACTTC
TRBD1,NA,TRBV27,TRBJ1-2,CASSPYKTGSYGYTF,TGTGCCAGCAGTCCGTACAAGACAGGGTCCTATGGCTACACCTTC
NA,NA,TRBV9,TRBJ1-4,CASSVDWTAEKLFF,TGTGCCAGCAGCGTAGACTGGACAGCCGAAAAACTGTTTTTT
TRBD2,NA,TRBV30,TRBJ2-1,CAWATGLGSYNEQFF,TGTGCCTGGGCCACGGGACTAGGGTCCTACAATGAGCAGTTCTTC
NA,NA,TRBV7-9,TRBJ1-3,CASSPAGDSGNTIYF,TGTGCCAGCAGCCCAGCAGGAGACTCTGGAAACACCATATATTTT
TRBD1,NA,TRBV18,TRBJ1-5,CASSPDRGNQPQHF,TGTGCCAGCTCCCCGGACAGGGGCAATCAGCCCCAGCATTTT
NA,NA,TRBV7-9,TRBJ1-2,CASRVEGLEGTF,TGTGCCAGCAGGGTAGAGGGGTTGGAAGGAACCTTC
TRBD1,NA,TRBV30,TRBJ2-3,CAWSTDRATLQYF,TGTGCCTGGAGTACGGACAGGGCCACTTTGCAGTATTTT
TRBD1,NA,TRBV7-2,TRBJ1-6,CASSLGRQGGRINSPLHF,TGTGCCAGCAGCTTAGGGAGACAGGGCGGGAGGATTAATTCACCCCTCCACTTT
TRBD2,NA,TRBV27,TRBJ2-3,CASSSPSKGGGYTDTQYF,TGTGCCAGCAGTTCCCCGAGCAAGGGCGGGGGATACACAGATACGCAGTATTTT
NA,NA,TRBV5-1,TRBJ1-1,CASSLTGGTEAFF,TGCGCCAGCAGCTTGACGGGGGGAACTGAAGCTTTCTTT
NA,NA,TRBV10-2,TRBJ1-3,CASSRGAPGSTIYF,TGCGCCAGCAGTAGGGGAGCCCCTGGATCTACCATATATTTT
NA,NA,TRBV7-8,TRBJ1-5,CASSLARVGRYSNQPQHF,TGTGCCAGCAGCTTAGCCCGAGTGGGGCGATATAGCAATCAGCCCCAGCATTTT
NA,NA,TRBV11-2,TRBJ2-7,CASSLAGPVYEQYF,TGTGCCAGCAGCTTGGCAGGGCCTGTCTACGAGCAGTACTTC
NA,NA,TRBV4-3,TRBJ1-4,CASSPSIARGTNEKLFF,TGCGCCAGCAGCCCATCCATCGCCCGCGGCACTAATGAAAAACTGTTTTTT
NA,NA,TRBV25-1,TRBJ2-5,CASSDGGMGRLRETQYF,TGTGCCAGCAGTGATGGAGGTATGGGGCGGCTCAGAGAGACCCAGTACTTC
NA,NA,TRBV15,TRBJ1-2,CATSSQDGSYGYTF,TGTGCCACCAGCAGCCAAGACGGTTCATATGGCTACACCTTC
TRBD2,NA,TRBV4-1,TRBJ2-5,CASSQTGLAGGLQETQYF,TGCGCCAGCAGCCAAACGGGACTAGCGGGGGGACTCCAAGAGACCCAGTACTTC
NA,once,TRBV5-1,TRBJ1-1,CASSLPGSPEAFF,TGCGCCAGCAGCTTGCCAGGGAGCCCTGAAGCTTTCTTT
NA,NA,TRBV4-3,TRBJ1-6,CASSQDGPSPLHF,TGCGCCAGCAGCCAAGACGGCCCTTCACCCCTCCACTTT
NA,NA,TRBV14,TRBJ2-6,CASELSGANVLTF,TGTGCCAGCGAACTCTCTGGGGCCAACGTCCTGACTTTC
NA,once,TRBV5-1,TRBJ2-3,CASSRSGTDTQYF,TGCGCCAGCAGCAGGTCGGGCACAGATACGCAGTATTTT
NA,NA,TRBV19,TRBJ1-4,CASSSHTGMSGEKLFF,TGTGCCAGTAGTTCTCATACCGGTATGTCGGGTGAAAAACTGTTTTTT
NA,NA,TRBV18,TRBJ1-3,CASSGVSGSGNTIYF,TGTGCCAGCTCAGGGGTCTCAGGCTCTGGAAACACCATATATTTT
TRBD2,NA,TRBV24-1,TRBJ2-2,CATSFASGGASGELFF,TGTGCCACCAGTTTCGCTAGCGGGGGGGCCAGCGGGGAGCTGTTTTTT
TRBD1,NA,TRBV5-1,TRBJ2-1,CASSLPRGQGYNEQFF,TGCGCCAGCAGCTTGCCTAGGGGACAGGGGTATAATGAGCAGTTCTTC
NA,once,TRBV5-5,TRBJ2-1,CASSQSELEQFF,TGTGCCAGCAGCCAAAGCGAGTTAGAGCAGTTCTTC
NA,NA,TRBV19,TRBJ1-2,CASSQGPYGYTF,TGTGCCAGTTCCCAGGGACCCTATGGCTACACCTTC
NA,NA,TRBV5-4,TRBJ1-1,CASTELRGGTEAFF,TGTGCCAGCACCGAGCTTAGAGGGGGCACTGAAGCTTTCTTT
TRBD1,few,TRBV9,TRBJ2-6,CASSARDRGLGSSGANVLTF,TGTGCCAGCAGCGCCCGGGACAGGGGGCTTGGATCCTCTGGGGCCAACGTCCTGACTTTC
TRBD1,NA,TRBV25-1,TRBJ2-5,CASSDHGTGQETQYF,TGTGCCAGCAGTGACCATGGGACAGGACAAGAGACCCAGTACTTC
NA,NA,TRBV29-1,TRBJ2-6,CSVELGGGANVLTF,TGCAGCGTTGAGTTGGGGGGAGGGGCCAACGTCCTGACTTTC